These 30 T cell receptor beta chains share one sample of origin, sequenced in a study of blood T cell repertoires in COVID-19. TCRdb's copy holds only in-frame clones and misses some; the assay was immunoSEQ multiplex PCR. The sample has 200,000 to 250,000 clones, more than 80% seen once. Sequenced sample: peripheral blood. These receptors came from a woman aged 30 to 39 with COVID-19, enrolled during active disease.

The CDR3 protein is CASSSAGQGWIGHF. CDR3 nucleotide sequence: TGTGCCAGCAGTTCCGCGGGACAGGGCTGGATCGGGCATTTT. The V and J genes are TRBV6-2 or TRBV6-3 and TRBJ1-5; TRBD1 matches 9 bases. CDR1 is MNHEY, CDR2 SVGEGT, per germline. The junction had 13 bases not matched to a gene; V was cut back by 4 bases and J by 15 bases. The CDR3 loop spans 14 amino acids.

The CDR3 DNA reads as TGTGCCAGCAGCCGGACCCAGACAGGGACTAATTCACCCCTCCACTTT. It translates to CASSRTQTGTNSPLHF. The chain combines TRBV11-2 with TRBJ1-6; 7 nucleotides line up with TRBD1. CDR1 is SGHAT, CDR2 FQNNGV, per germline. V lost 5 bases, J lost 6 bases, and 10 bases stayed unmatched. The CDR3 length is 16 residues. Looking up the rest from reference TRBV11-2 and TRBJ1-6 gives the full variable domain: EAGVAQSPRYKIIEKRQSVAFWCNPISGHATLYWYQQILGQGPKLLIQFQNNGVVDDSQLPKDRFSAERLKGVDSTLKIQPAKLEDSAVYLCASSRTQTGTNSPLHFGNGTRLTVT.

This chain links TRBV19 with TRBJ2-3; D is uncertain. This CDR3 spans 13 amino acids. Germline-derived CDR1 and CDR2 are LNHDA and SQIVND (reference sequence). V lost 6 bases and J lost 2, with 9 bases in between. The CDR3 region is CASSSYITDTQYF. CDR3 coding DNA: TGTGCCAGTAGCTCCTATATCACAGATACGCAGTATTTT.

The chain is built from TRBV7-9 and TRBJ1-1, with a tentative D call TRBD1 (6 bases). Germline-derived CDR1 and CDR2 are SEHNR and FQNEAQ (reference sequence). V was shortened by 5 bases and J by 0 bases, with 16 bases between the two germline ends. The CDR3 runs 16 residues. The CDR3 is CASSPRPGHLNTEAFF. Here the CDR3 DNA reads TGTGCCAGCAGCCCTCGCCCGGGACATCTGAACACTGAAGCTTTCTTT. The variable domain in full, with the rest retrieved from reference TRBV7-9 and TRBJ1-1, is DTGVSQNPRHKITKRGQNVTFRCDPISEHNRLYWYRQTLGQGPEFLTYFQNEAQLEKSRLLSDRFSAERPKGSFSTLEIQRTEQGDSAMYLCASSPRPGHLNTEAFFGQGTRLTVV.

The V and J genes are TRBV4-2 and TRBJ1-3; TRBD1 might be the D (6 bases). Germline CDR1 reads LGHNA; CDR2 reads YNFKEQ. V was shortened by 0 bases and J by 2 bases, with 11 bases between the two germline ends. The CDR3 covers 16 residues. CDR3 sequence (DNA): TGTGCCAGCAGCCAAGATCCAGGGGAACCTGGAAACACCATATATTTT. Translated, it gives CASSQDPGEPGNTIYF.

The CDR3 sequence is CASSGAQTGGEAFF. Written as DNA, the CDR3 is TGTGCCAGCAGTGGGGCCCAGACAGGGGGTGAAGCTTTCTTT. The chain recombines TRBV2 with TRBJ1-1, with 9 bases that match TRBD1. This CDR3 is built from 14 residues. Germline-derived CDR1 and CDR2 are SNHLY and FYNNEI. With V trimmed by 4 bases and J by 7 bases, 7 bases remained unmatched.

V and J are TRBV25-1 and TRBJ1-1; the D gene is possibly TRBD1 (6 bases). The V end lost 4 bases, the J end lost 4 bases, and 10 bases lay between the germline ends. The germline V gene has CDR1 MGHDK and CDR2 SYGVNS. The CDR3 runs 13 residues. The CDR3 sequence: CASSAGGATEAFF. In nucleotides, the CDR3 is TGTGCCAGCAGTGCGGGGGGGGCCACTGAAGCTTTCTTT. The full variable domain, its missing parts supplied by reference TRBV25-1 and TRBJ1-1, is EADIYQTPRYLVIGTGKKITLECSQTMGHDKMYWYQQDPGMELHLIHYSYGVNSTEKGDLSSESTVSRIRTEHFPLTLESARPSHTSQYLCASSAGGATEAFFGQGTRLTVV.

This chain uses TRBV4-2 with TRBJ1-2; 7 nucleotides match TRBD1. V was pared by 0 bases and J by 2 bases, with 6 bases of the junction left unmatched. Germline V gives CDR1 LGHNA, CDR2 YNFKEQ. CDR3 length: 16 amino acids. The CDR3 nucleotides are TGTGCCAGCAGCCAAGACCCGACAGGGAGAAACTATGGCTACACCTTC. This translates into CASSQDPTGRNYGYTF.

V gene TRBV5-4 combines with J gene TRBJ1-1; no definite D call. Per germline, CDR1 SGHNT and CDR2 YYREEE (reference sequence). The CDR3 extends over 13 amino acids. V was pared by 0 bases and J by 8 bases, with 11 bases between. The DNA for the CDR3 is TGTGCCAGCAGCTTGGGCGGCCCATCAGAAGCTTTCTTT. This translates into CASSLGGPSEAFF.

A few counts support this clone. This chain connects TRBV7-2 to TRBJ2-2, with 11 bases lining up with TRBD2. In germline, CDR1 is SGHTA, CDR2 FQGNSA. V shed 5 bases, J shed 2 bases, and the junction held 4 bases outside the gene matches. This CDR3 is built from 16 residues. CDR3 bases: TGTGCCAGCAGCCATAGCGGGAGGGCCAACACCGGGGAGCTGTTTTTT. The encoded protein is CASSHSGRANTGELFF.

This rearrangement joins TRBV11-1 to TRBJ2-5; D perhaps matches TRBD2 (5 bases). The germline gives CDR1 SGHAT, CDR2 FQDESV (reference sequence). V lost 1 base and J 5 bases, leaving 8 bases between the germline ends. CDR3 length: 13 residues. The CDR3 DNA reads TGTGCCAGCAGCTTAGACGGGGAGGAGACCCAGTACTTC. Translating gives CASSLDGEETQYF.

This sequence joins TRBV5-6 and TRBJ1-3, with TRBD1 as a possible D gene (6 bases). Germline values: CDR1 SGHDT, CDR2 YYEEEE. With 3 bases removed from V and 0 bases from J, the gap between germline ends came to 16 bases. The CDR3 covers 17 residues. This CDR3 is CASSSASRGLSGNTIYF. The DNA for the CDR3 is TGTGCCAGCAGCTCCGCCTCCAGGGGCCTCTCTGGAAACACCATATATTTT.

The chain links TRBV29-1 to TRBJ1-4; TRBD1 aligns across 7 bases. Germline V CDR1 and CDR2: SQVTM, ANQGSEA. This CDR3 contains 12 residues. CDR3 coding DNA: TGCAGTGGGACAGAGGCATCTGAAAAACTGTTTTTT. Translated: CSGTEASEKLFF.

To note about this clone: The same CDR3 is also encoded by other DNA sequences in this sample. The rearrangement uses TRBV27 and TRBJ1-2; TRBD1 agrees at 8 bases. This CDR3 region has 14 residues. V was clipped by 5 bases and J by 2 bases; unmatched bases: 4. Germline values: CDR1 MNHEY, CDR2 SMNVEV (reference sequence). The CDR3 DNA sequence: TGTGCCAGCAGTCTACAGGGGGGCAACTATGGCTACACCTTC. Translating gives CASSLQGGNYGYTF.

The chain recombines TRBV7-9 with TRBJ2-3; 8 nucleotides align to TRBD2. Germline CDR1 and CDR2: SEHNR and FQNEAQ (reference sequence). V was pared by 5 bases and J by 3 bases, with 4 bases of the junction left unmatched. CDR3 size: 14 residues. CDR3: CASSPGLGTDTQYF. DNA for the CDR3: TGTGCCAGCAGCCCGGGACTAGGGACAGATACGCAGTATTTT. Based on the CDR3 plus reference TRBV7-9 and TRBJ2-3, the full variable domain is DTGVSQNPRHKITKRGQNVTFRCDPISEHNRLYWYRQTLGQGPEFLTYFQNEAQLEKSRLLSDRFSAERPKGSFSTLEIQRTEQGDSAMYLCASSPGLGTDTQYFGPGTRLTVL.

This chain links TRBV9 with TRBJ1-2; D is perhaps TRBD1 (6 bases). There are 17 residues in the CDR3. V lost 2 bases, J lost 1 base, and 18 bases lay in between. The germline V gene encodes CDR1 SGDLS and CDR2 YYNGEE. CDR3 coding DNA: TGTGCCAGCAGCGTGGGACCAACAGGGTTGTTTAACTATGGCTACACCTTC. Protein sequence: CASSVGPTGLFNYGYTF.

This chain connects TRBV28 to TRBJ1-1; the D is unclear. CDR1 and CDR2 (germline): MDHEN, SYDVKM. The CDR3 is made up of 15 amino acids. V lost 5 bases and J 0 bases, leaving 13 bases between the germline ends. Here the CDR3 DNA reads TGTGCCAGCAGTGGAGGTCGCCTTATGAACACTGAAGCTTTCTTT. It encodes CASSGGRLMNTEAFF.

V is TRBV5-6 and J is TRBJ1-2; perhaps TRBD1 as D (6 bases). Trimming removed 3 bases from V and 3 bases from J, with 9 bases in between. Germline V gene data show CDR1 as SGHDT and CDR2 as YYEEEE. This CDR3 comprises 13 residues. For the CDR3, the DNA is TGTGCCAGCAGCTGGACAGACGACTATGGCTACACCTTC. Translating it yields CASSWTDDYGYTF.

This clone appeared once. The V and J genes are TRBV10-3 and TRBJ2-5; the match to TRBD2 covers 7 bases. This CDR3 is 16 amino acids long. Germline loops: CDR1 ENHRY, CDR2 SYGVKD. With 3 bases clipped from V and 3 bases from J, the junction kept 10 bases outside the gene matches. CDR3 loop: CAISESGGLGKETQYF. The DNA of the CDR3 is TGTGCCATCAGTGAATCGGGAGGACTGGGGAAAGAGACCCAGTACTTC.

The V call is TRBV19, the J call TRBJ2-7; TRBD1 agrees at 9 bases. The CDR3 is 15 amino acids. The V segment lost 5 bases and the J segment 3 bases; nucleotides outside the gene matches: 8. Germline V CDR1 and CDR2: LNHDA, SQIVND (reference sequence). For the CDR3, the DNA is TGTGCCAGTAGTCTCCGACAGGGGGGTAGCTACGAGCAGTACTTC. It yields the protein CASSLRQGGSYEQYF.

The CDR3 sequence: CASSFKGQGATGELFF. The CDR3 DNA sequence: TGCGCCAGCAGCTTTAAGGGACAGGGTGCCACCGGGGAGCTGTTTTTT. This chain links TRBV5-1 with TRBJ2-2, with TRBD1 matching 9 bases. Germline V lookup: CDR1 SGHRS, CDR2 YFSETQ. After removal of 2 bases from V and 4 bases from J, the junction contained 6 bases not matched to a gene. CDR3 length: 16 amino acids.

The V and J genes are TRBV9 and TRBJ1-2, with 9 bases lining up with TRBD1. The V and J ends lost 0 bases and 8 bases, in that order; junction bases with no gene match: 5. CDR3 size: 14 residues. Germline V gene sequence: CDR1 SGDLS, CDR2 YYNGEE. The CDR3 region has the DNA TGTGCCAGCAGCGTAGGGACAGGGGCAAGCGGCTACACCTTC. It encodes CASSVGTGASGYTF.

The count of this clone is one. This chain uses TRBV6-2 or TRBV6-3 with TRBJ2-1; weak D call: TRBD2 (7 bases). The germline CDR1 and CDR2 sequences are MNHEY and SVGEGT. Trimming took 2 bases from V and 6 from J, leaving 14 bases between them. The CDR3 is 15 residues long. The CDR3 nucleotides read TGTGCCAGCAGTTACCTGGTTCGGGGGGCCAATGAGCAGTTCTTC. It yields the protein CASSYLVRGANEQFF.

The chain recombines TRBV5-1 with TRBJ2-2; TRBD2 matches at 14 bases. The ends lost 4 bases at V and 0 bases at J; junction bases unmatched: 8. The CDR3 has 19 amino acids. Germline V gene data show CDR1 as SGHRS and CDR2 as YFSETQ. In DNA form, the CDR3 reads TGCGCCAGCAGCCCGGGACTAGCGGGAGCCCACGCGAACACCGGGGAGCTGTTTTTT. Encoded protein: CASSPGLAGAHANTGELFF.

The V call is TRBV19, the J call TRBJ1-5; 12 positions match TRBD1. V lost 7 bases, J lost 4 bases, and 8 bases stayed unmatched. The CDR3 runs 16 residues. Per germline, CDR1 LNHDA and CDR2 SQIVND (reference sequence). DNA for the CDR3: TGTGCCAGTACCCAGGGGGACAGGGGGCCTAATCAGCCCCAGCATTTT. Translating gives CASTQGDRGPNQPQHF.

The rearrangement joins TRBV6-5 to TRBJ2-7; 10 bases are shared with TRBD1. CDR1 and CDR2 from the germline V gene are MNHEY and SVGAGI. With 5 bases clipped from V and 7 bases from J, the junction kept 11 bases outside the gene matches. The CDR3 length is 15 residues. The CDR3 region is CASSPSGTGVWEQYF. The CDR3 DNA sequence: TGTGCCAGCAGTCCCTCCGGGACAGGGGTGTGGGAGCAGTACTTC.

The V gene is TRBV5-1, the J gene TRBJ1-5; D is unclear. Germline lookup yields CDR1 SGHRS and CDR2 YFSETQ. The CDR3 loop spans 17 amino acids. V was shortened by 5 bases and J by 0 bases, with 18 bases between the two germline ends. This CDR3 is CASSLNPTDYSNQPQHF. In nucleotides, the CDR3 is TGCGCCAGCAGTCTTAACCCGACCGACTATAGCAATCAGCCCCAGCATTTT.

The rearrangement uses TRBV3-1 (or the pseudogene TRBV3-2) and TRBJ1-2; tentative D call: TRBD1 (5 bases). This CDR3 comprises 13 residues. Trimming took 3 bases from V and 8 from J, leaving 13 bases between them. Germline V gene sequence: CDR1 LGHDT, CDR2 YNNKEL (reference sequence). DNA for the CDR3: TGTGCCAGCAGCCAGCGGGACCCTCAGGGCTACACCTTC. The encoded protein is CASSQRDPQGYTF.

The gene calls are TRBV6-2 or TRBV6-3 and TRBJ1-2; TRBD1 matches at 8 bases. V trimming: 4 bases; J trimming: 4 bases; junction bases outside the gene matches: 2. This CDR3 contains 13 residues. Germline lookup yields CDR1 MNHEY and CDR2 SVGEGT. The CDR3 spells CASSFGQGYGYTF. The CDR3 DNA sequence: TGTGCCAGCAGTTTCGGACAGGGCTATGGCTACACCTTC.

V and J are TRBV7-8 and TRBJ2-7, with a tentative D call TRBD2 (5 bases). V gave up 3 bases and J gave up 3 bases, with 12 bases separating them. The CDR3 spans 14 residues. In germline, CDR1 is SGHVS, CDR2 FQNEAQ. The CDR3 bases are TGTGCCAGCAGCTTCGGGCTAGCCGGCTACGAGCAGTACTTC. The encoded protein is CASSFGLAGYEQYF. The whole variable domain, filled in from reference TRBV7-8 and TRBJ2-7, reads GAGVSQSPRYKVAKRGQDVALRCDPISGHVSLFWYQQALGQGPEFLTYFQNEAQLDKSGLPSDRFFAERPEGSVSTLKIQRTQQEDSAVYLCASSFGLAGYEQYFGPGTRLTVT.